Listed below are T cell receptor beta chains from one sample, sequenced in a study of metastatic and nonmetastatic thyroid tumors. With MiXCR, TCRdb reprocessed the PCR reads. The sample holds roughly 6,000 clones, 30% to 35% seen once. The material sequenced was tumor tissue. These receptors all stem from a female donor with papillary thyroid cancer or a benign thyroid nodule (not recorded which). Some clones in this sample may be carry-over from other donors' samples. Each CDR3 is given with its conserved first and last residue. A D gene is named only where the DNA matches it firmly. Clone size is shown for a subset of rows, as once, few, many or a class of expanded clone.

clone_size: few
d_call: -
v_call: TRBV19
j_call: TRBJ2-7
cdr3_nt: TGTGCCAGTAGCCTCGTCGGTGGTGGGGCCTACGAGCAGTACTTC
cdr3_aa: CASSLVGGGAYEQYF

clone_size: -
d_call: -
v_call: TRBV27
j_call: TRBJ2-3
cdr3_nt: TGTGCCAGCAAAAGAACAGATACGCAGTATTTT
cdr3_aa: CASKRTDTQYF

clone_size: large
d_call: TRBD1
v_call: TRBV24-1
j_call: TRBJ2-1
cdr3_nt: TGTGCCACCCGGGACAGGGGCTTCGATGAGCAGTTCTTC
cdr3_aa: CATRDRGFDEQFF

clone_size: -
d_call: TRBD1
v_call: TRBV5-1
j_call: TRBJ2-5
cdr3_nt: TGCGCCAGCAGCTTAACAACAGGGGGTCTGGAGACCCAGTACTTC
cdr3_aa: CASSLTTGGLETQYF

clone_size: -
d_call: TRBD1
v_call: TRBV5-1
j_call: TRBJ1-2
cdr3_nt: TGCGCCAGCAGCTCCGGGACAGGGGATGGCTACACCTTC
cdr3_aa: CASSSGTGDGYTF

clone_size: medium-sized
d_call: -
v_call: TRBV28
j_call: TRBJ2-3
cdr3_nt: TGTGCCAGCAGTCCGCCGTGGAGGGAGGATACGCAGTATTTT
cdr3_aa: CASSPPWREDTQYF

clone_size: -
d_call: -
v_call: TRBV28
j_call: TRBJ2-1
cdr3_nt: TGTGCCAGCAGCATAACAGGGACGACCTACAATGAGCAGTTCTTC
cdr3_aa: CASSITGTTYNEQFF

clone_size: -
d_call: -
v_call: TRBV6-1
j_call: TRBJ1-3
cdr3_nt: TGTGCCAGCAGTGACGGGGGTGCGGGAAACACCATATATTTT
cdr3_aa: CASSDGGAGNTIYF

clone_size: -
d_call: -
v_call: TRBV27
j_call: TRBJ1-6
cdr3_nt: TGTGCCAGCAGGAGACACTCCCCGGCAAATTCACCCCTCCACTTT
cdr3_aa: CASRRHSPANSPLHF

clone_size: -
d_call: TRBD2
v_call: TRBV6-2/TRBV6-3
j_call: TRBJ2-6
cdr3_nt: TGTGCCAGCAGTCAGAAGCGGGAGGCCTTGGGGGGGGCCAACGTCCTGACTTTC
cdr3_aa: CASSQKREALGGANVLTF

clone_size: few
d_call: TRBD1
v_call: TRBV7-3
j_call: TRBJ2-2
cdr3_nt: TGTGCCAGCAGCCCCGGTGGACAGGGGGCTTCCGGGGAGCTGTTTTTT
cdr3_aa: CASSPGGQGASGELFF

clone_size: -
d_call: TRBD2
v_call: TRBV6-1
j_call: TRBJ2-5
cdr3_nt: TGTGCCAGCAGTCCTAGGGCTAGCGGGAAGGCGACCCAGTACTTC
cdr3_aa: CASSPRASGKATQYF

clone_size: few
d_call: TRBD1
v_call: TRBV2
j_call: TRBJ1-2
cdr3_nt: TGTGCCAGCAGGAGACAGGGGGATGGCTACACCTTC
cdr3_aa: CASRRQGDGYTF

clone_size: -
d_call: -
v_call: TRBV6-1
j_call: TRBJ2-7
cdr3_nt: TGTGCCAGCAGACGCCAATTGACAGGAGAGACCTACGAGCAGTACTTC
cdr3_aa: CASRRQLTGETYEQYF

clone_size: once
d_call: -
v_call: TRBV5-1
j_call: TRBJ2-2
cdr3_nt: TGCGCCAGCAGCTTGACGGGAGAGAACACCGGGGAGCTGTTTTTT
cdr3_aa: CASSLTGENTGELFF

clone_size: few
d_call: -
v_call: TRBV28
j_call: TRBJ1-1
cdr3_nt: TGTGCCAGCAGTTTACCGGGGAGCCTAGGAGCTTTCTTT
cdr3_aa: CASSLPGSLGAFF

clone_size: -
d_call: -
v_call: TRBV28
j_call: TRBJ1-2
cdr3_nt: TGTGCCAGCAGCGGGGACGGCTCTAACTATGGCTACACCTTC
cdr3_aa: CASSGDGSNYGYTF